Each of the 26 T cell receptor beta chains below was sequenced from the same sample in a study of blood T cell repertoires in COVID-19. The table came from immunoSEQ multiplex PCR; TCRdb's copy has only in-frame clones and leaves some out. The sample lists about 220,000 clones; 90% were seen once. The sequencing input was PBMCs or T cells enriched from blood (not recorded which). The receptors originated from a young man who had been exposed to COVID-19.

CDR3 in amino acids: CATSDLRGGAQETQYF. For the CDR3, the DNA is TGTGCCACCAGTGATTTGCGCGGGGGGGCCCAAGAGACCCAGTACTTC. The rearrangement links TRBV24-1 to TRBJ2-5; 9 nucleotides match TRBD2. Germline CDR1 is KGHDR and CDR2 is SFDVKD. Trimming removed 0 bases from V and 1 base from J; junction bases left unmatched: 2. This CDR3 contains 16 residues.

The V and J genes are TRBV2 and TRBJ1-1; no firm D call. The CDR3 has 13 amino acids. The germline V gene has CDR1 SNHLY and CDR2 FYNNEI. The ends were cut back, 6 bases at V and 1 base at J, with 9 bases in the middle. The CDR3 coding sequence is TGTGCCAGCAGCGAGCAGCGGAACACTGAAGCTTTCTTT. This gives the protein CASSEQRNTEAFF.

The V and J genes are TRBV29-1 and TRBJ2-7, with D perhaps matching TRBD1 (6 bases). The ends were cut back, 4 bases at V and 2 bases at J, with 9 bases in the middle. Germline CDR1 SQVTM, CDR2 ANQGSEA. The CDR3 runs 12 residues. The CDR3 protein is CSVGDIPYEQYF. Here the CDR3 DNA reads TGCAGCGTTGGGGACATCCCCTACGAGCAGTACTTC.

The J gene is TRBJ1-1, the V gene TRBV5-4, with a possible D match to TRBD1 (6 bases). Germline CDR1 SGHNT, CDR2 YYREEE (reference sequence). The CDR3 consists of 17 residues. V lost 0 bases, J lost 0 bases, and 15 bases lay in between. The CDR3 DNA reads TGTGCCAGCAGCTTGGTACAGGGTGATCGAGTGAACACTGAAGCTTTCTTT. It encodes CASSLVQGDRVNTEAFF.

This chain links TRBV5-4 with TRBJ2-7, with 13 bases that match TRBD2. This CDR3 is 15 amino acids long. Trimming removed 3 bases from V and 4 bases from J; junction bases left unmatched: 4. The V gene's germline CDR1 is SGHNT and CDR2 YYREEE (reference sequence). CDR3 residues: CASSSGTSGVYEQYF. The CDR3 nucleotides read TGTGCCAGCAGCTCCGGGACTAGCGGGGTATACGAGCAGTACTTC.

The V and J genes are TRBV15 and TRBJ2-2; D is perhaps TRBD1 (5 bases). Germline CDR1 and CDR2: LNHNV and YYDKDF (reference sequence). Trimming took 0 bases from V and 1 from J, leaving 9 bases between them. This CDR3 spans 16 amino acids. CDR3 loop: CATSRDSTGNTGELFF. The DNA of the CDR3 is TGTGCCACCAGCAGAGATTCAACAGGGAACACCGGGGAGCTGTTTTTT.

The chain recombines TRBV29-1 with TRBJ2-5; the match to TRBD1 covers 8 bases. V shed 7 bases and J 5 bases; nucleotides not matched to a gene: 3. CDR1 is SQVTM and CDR2 is ANQGSEA in the germline V gene. This CDR3 region has 11 residues. CDR3 loop: CSGGQAETQYF. Written as DNA, the CDR3 is TGCAGCGGGGGACAGGCGGAGACCCAGTACTTC.

The rearrangement links TRBV19 to TRBJ1-2; 11 bases line up with TRBD1. Germline trimming cut 4 bases from V and 8 bases from J; bases unmatched to any gene: 6. Germline V gene lookup returns CDR1 LNHDA and CDR2 SQIVND (reference sequence). This CDR3 is built from 14 residues. The CDR3: CASSTGTGGYGYTF. CDR3 in DNA: TGTGCCAGTAGTACCGGGACAGGGGGTTACGGCTACACCTTC.

This rearrangement joins TRBV2 to TRBJ1-2, with D hard to call. With 8 bases removed from V and 7 bases from J, the gap between germline ends came to 20 bases. The length of the CDR3 is 14 residues. CDR1 and CDR2 (germline): SNHLY, FYNNEI. CDR3 in DNA: TGTGCCAGCCGCGATAGCGGCACAGCCTCTGGCTACACCTTC. It translates to CASRDSGTASGYTF.

This rearrangement joins TRBV7-2 to TRBJ1-6; D not resolved. Per the germline V gene, CDR1 is SGHTA and CDR2 is FQGNSA. V lost 1 base and J 10 bases, leaving 11 bases between the germline ends. CDR3 length: 14 amino acids. Here the CDR3 DNA reads TGTGCCAGCAGCTTAGTTCAGGAGGACTCACCCCTCCACTTT. Protein sequence: CASSLVQEDSPLHF. The complete variable domain, with remaining parts taken from reference TRBV7-2 and TRBJ1-6, reads GAGVSQSPSNKVTEKGKDVELRCDPISGHTALYWYRQSLGQGLEFLIYFQGNSAPDKSGLPSDRFSAERTGGSVSTLTIQRTQQEDSAVYLCASSLVQEDSPLHFGNGTRLTVT.

The gene calls are TRBV6-2 or TRBV6-3 and TRBJ2-2; D unclear. Per germline, CDR1 MNHEY and CDR2 SVGEGT. The CDR3 has 15 amino acids. The ends were cut back, 3 bases at V and 0 bases at J, with 8 bases in the middle. CDR3: CASSYWPANTGELFF. The CDR3 DNA reads as TGTGCCAGCAGTTATTGGCCCGCGAACACCGGGGAGCTGTTTTTT.

J is TRBJ1-6 and V is TRBV3-1 (or the pseudogene TRBV3-2), with D possibly TRBD1 on 6 matching bases. This CDR3 comprises 17 residues. With 5 bases removed from V and 0 bases from J, the gap between germline ends came to 14 bases. Germline values: CDR1 LGHDT, CDR2 YNNKEL (reference sequence). CDR3 loop: CASSLWTESSYNSPLHF. The CDR3 nucleotides are TGTGCCAGCAGCTTGTGGACAGAGAGCTCCTATAATTCACCCCTCCACTTT.

This clone turned up a few times. V is TRBV6-5 and J is TRBJ1-4; perhaps TRBD1 as D (6 bases). Germline loops: CDR1 MNHEY, CDR2 SVGAGI. This CDR3 spans 13 amino acids. The V and J ends lost 6 bases and 8 bases respectively, with 13 bases between them. The CDR3 DNA sequence: TGTGCCAGCAGGCGGGGGCCAGGGGAAAAACTGTTTTTT. Its translation is CASRRGPGEKLFF.

This rearrangement joins TRBV5-1 to TRBJ1-2; D gene unclear. This CDR3 is 14 amino acids long. Germline V gene lookup returns CDR1 SGHRS and CDR2 YFSETQ. V shed 0 bases and J shed 0 bases, with 6 bases lying between them. CDR3 residues: CASSLEPTNYGYTF. CDR3 in DNA: TGCGCCAGCAGCTTGGAGCCAACTAACTATGGCTACACCTTC. Filled out from reference TRBV5-1 and TRBJ1-2, the complete variable domain reads KAGVTQTPRYLIKTRGQQVTLSCSPISGHRSVSWYQQTPGQGLQFLFEYFSETQRNKGNFPGRFSGRQFSNSRSEMNVSTLELGDSALYLCASSLEPTNYGYTFGSGTRLTVV.

The V call is TRBV5-4, the J call TRBJ1-5; the D is unclear. CDR1 is SGHNT, CDR2 YYREEE, per germline (reference sequence). The germline V and J ends were trimmed by 2 bases and 0 bases, with 6 bases remaining between them. CDR3 length: 14 residues. The CDR3 here is CASSLQHSNQPQHF. The CDR3 bases are TGTGCCAGCAGCTTACAACATAGCAATCAGCCCCAGCATTTT. Looking up the rest from reference TRBV5-4 and TRBJ1-5 gives the full variable domain: ETGVTQSPTHLIKTRGQQVTLRCSSQSGHNTVSWYQQALGQGPQFIFQYYREEENGRGNFPPRFSGLQFPNYSSELNVNALELDDSALYLCASSLQHSNQPQHFGDGTRLSIL.

A word on this clone: Other DNA sequences of this sample code for an identical CDR3. The V call is TRBV14, the J call TRBJ1-2, with D possibly being TRBD1 (5 bases). The V end was cut by 6 bases, the J end by 5 bases, with 7 bases between. The CDR3 contains 11 residues. Per the germline V gene, CDR1 is SGHDN and CDR2 is FVKESK. The CDR3 DNA follows: TGTGCCAGCAGTCCAGGGTATGGCTACACCTTC. Its translation is CASSPGYGYTF. Filled out from reference TRBV14 and TRBJ1-2, the complete variable domain reads EAGVTQFPSHSVIEKGQTVTLRCDPISGHDNLYWYRRVMGKEIKFLLHFVKESKQDESGMPNNRFLAERTGGTYSTLKVQPAELEDSGVYFCASSPGYGYTFGSGTRLTVV.

V is TRBV5-5 and J is TRBJ2-1, with 9 bases aligning to TRBD1. The V and J ends lost 4 bases and 14 bases, in that order; junction bases with no gene match: 13. The CDR3 contains 14 residues. The V gene's germline CDR1 is SGHKS and CDR2 YYEKEE (reference sequence). In DNA, the CDR3 is TGTGCCAGCAGCCCTGGACAGGGGATGGAAGAGGAGTTCTTC. Its translation: CASSPGQGMEEEFF.

This rearrangement joins TRBV7-2 to TRBJ1-2; a weak D match, TRBD1 (6 bases). The CDR3 has 12 residues. Germline V gene sequence: CDR1 SGHTA, CDR2 FQGNSA. The V gene lost 7 bases and the J gene lost 3 bases, with 9 bases spanning the gap. DNA of the CDR3: TGTGCCAGCACCTCAGGGGACTATGGCTACACCTTC. It yields the protein CASTSGDYGYTF.

The chain recombines TRBV4-1 with TRBJ1-1, with D possibly matching TRBD1 (6 bases). Trimming pared 0 bases from V and 7 bases from J, leaving 12 bases between. There are 14 residues in the CDR3. The V gene's germline CDR1 is MGHRA and CDR2 YSYEKL. The CDR3 region has the DNA TGCGCCAGCAGCCAAGAGGGGGGGCGAGGTGAAGCTTTCTTT. It codes for CASSQEGGRGEAFF.

The rearrangement links TRBV6-1 to TRBJ1-6; 7 bases line up with TRBD1. The V gene's germline CDR1 is MNHNS and CDR2 SASEGT. V lost 2 bases to trimming and J lost 8 bases; unmatched junction nucleotides: 3. This CDR3 contains 14 residues. The chain's CDR3 is CASSESGGDSPLHF. The CDR3 region has the DNA TGTGCCAGCAGTGAATCAGGGGGAGATTCACCCCTCCACTTT.

In this sample, this clone turned up once. The chain carries TRBV27 and TRBJ2-5; TRBD2 aligns across 10 bases. The CDR3 is made up of 16 amino acids. V dropped 4 bases and J dropped 5; count of bases not matched to a gene: 10. Germline CDR1 is MNHEY and CDR2 is SMNVEV (reference sequence). This CDR3 reads CASSSTSGGGGETQYF. The DNA of the CDR3 is TGTGCCAGCAGTTCCACGAGCGGGGGGGGCGGGGAGACCCAGTACTTC.

This clone was recorded only once. The chain employs TRBV5-5 and TRBJ1-1; 12 bases fit TRBD1. The CDR3 totals 16 residues. The V segment lost 2 bases and the J segment 3 bases; nucleotides outside the gene matches: 5. Germline assignment: CDR1 SGHKS and CDR2 YYEKEE (reference sequence). The CDR3 region has the DNA TGTGCCAGCAGCTTAAAAGGGACAGGGGGCTACACTGAAGCTTTCTTT. Translating gives CASSLKGTGGYTEAFF.

This chain joins TRBV11-2 and TRBJ2-1; TRBD2 aligns across 13 bases. The CDR3 has 16 amino acids. The junction had 8 bases not matched to a gene; V was cut back by 6 bases and J by 6 bases. In germline, CDR1 is SGHAT, CDR2 FQNNGV. CDR3 DNA sequence: TGTGCCAGCAGACCTCTCCGACTAGCGGGGGGCAATGAGCAGTTCTTC. This encodes CASRPLRLAGGNEQFF.

The chain has TRBV5-1 and TRBJ2-2, with D possibly matching TRBD1 (6 bases). Between the trimmed V and J ends, which lost 0 bases and 4 bases, there was a span of 10 bases. Germline values: CDR1 SGHRS, CDR2 YFSETQ. The length of the CDR3 is 15 residues. Here the CDR3 reads CASSLEVDSTGELFF. Here the CDR3 DNA reads TGCGCCAGCAGCTTGGAAGTGGACAGCACCGGGGAGCTGTTTTTT.

J is TRBJ2-7 and V is TRBV4-1, with D tentatively TRBD2 (5 bases). The V and J ends lost 4 bases and 0 bases respectively, with 19 bases between them. The length of the CDR3 is 17 residues. CDR1 MGHRA and CDR2 YSYEKL come from the germline V gene. The CDR3 here is CASSPREGGKSSYEQYF. In nucleotides, the CDR3 is TGCGCCAGCAGCCCTAGAGAGGGCGGAAAAAGCTCCTACGAGCAGTACTTC.

The chain combines TRBV5-5 with TRBJ1-6; a possible D gene is TRBD1 (6 bases). Germline V gene data show CDR1 as SGHKS and CDR2 as YYEKEE (reference sequence). V shed 3 bases and J shed 6 bases, with 16 bases lying between them. The CDR3 extends over 16 amino acids. For the CDR3, the DNA is TGTGCCAGCAGCTCCTCCTCCAGGGGCCTTAATTCACCCCTCCACTTT. Translating gives CASSSSSRGLNSPLHF.